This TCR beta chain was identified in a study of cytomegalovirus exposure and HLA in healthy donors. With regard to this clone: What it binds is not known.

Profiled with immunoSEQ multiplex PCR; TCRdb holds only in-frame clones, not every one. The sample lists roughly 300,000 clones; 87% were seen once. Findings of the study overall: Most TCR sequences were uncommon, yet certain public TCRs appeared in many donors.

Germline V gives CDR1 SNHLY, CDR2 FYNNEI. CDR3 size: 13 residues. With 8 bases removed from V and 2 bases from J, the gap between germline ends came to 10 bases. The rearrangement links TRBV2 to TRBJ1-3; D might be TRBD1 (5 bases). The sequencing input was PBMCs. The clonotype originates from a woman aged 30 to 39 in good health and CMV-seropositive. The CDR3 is CASGGETGNTIYF. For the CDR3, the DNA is TGTGCCAGCGGAGGGGAAACTGGAAACACCATATATTTT.